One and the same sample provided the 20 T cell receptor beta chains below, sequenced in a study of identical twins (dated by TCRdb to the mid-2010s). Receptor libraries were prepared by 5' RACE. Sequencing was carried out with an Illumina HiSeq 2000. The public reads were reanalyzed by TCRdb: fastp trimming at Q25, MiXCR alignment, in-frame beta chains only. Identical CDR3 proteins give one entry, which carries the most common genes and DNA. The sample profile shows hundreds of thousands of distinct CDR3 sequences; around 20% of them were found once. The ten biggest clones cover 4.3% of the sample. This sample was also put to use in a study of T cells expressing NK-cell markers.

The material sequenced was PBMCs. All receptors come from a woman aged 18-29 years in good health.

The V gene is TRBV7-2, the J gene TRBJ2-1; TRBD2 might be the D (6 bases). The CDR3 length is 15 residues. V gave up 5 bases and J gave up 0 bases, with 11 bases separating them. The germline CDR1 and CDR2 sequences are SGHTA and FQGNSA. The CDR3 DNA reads TGTGCCAGCAGCCCAACTAGCCGCTCCTACAATGAGCAGTTCTTC. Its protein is CASSPTSRSYNEQFF. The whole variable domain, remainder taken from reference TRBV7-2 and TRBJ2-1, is GAGVSQSPSNKVTEKGKDVELRCDPISGHTALYWYRQSLGQGLEFLIYFQGNSAPDKSGLPSDRFSAERTGGSVSTLTIQRTQQEDSAVYLCASSPTSRSYNEQFFGPGTRLTVL.

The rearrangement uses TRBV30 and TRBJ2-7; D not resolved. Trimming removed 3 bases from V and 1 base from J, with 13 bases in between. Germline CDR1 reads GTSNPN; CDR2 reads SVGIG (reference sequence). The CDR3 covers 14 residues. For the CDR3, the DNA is TGTGCCTGGAGCTCCCGAGGCAGATCCTACGAGCAGTACTTC. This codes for CAWSSRGRSYEQYF.

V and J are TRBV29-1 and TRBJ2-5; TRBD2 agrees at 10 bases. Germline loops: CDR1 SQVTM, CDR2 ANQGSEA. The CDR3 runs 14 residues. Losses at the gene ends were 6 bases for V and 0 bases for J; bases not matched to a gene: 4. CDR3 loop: CSVERGGYQETQYF. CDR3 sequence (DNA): TGCAGCGTCGAGCGGGGGGGGTACCAAGAGACCCAGTACTTC.

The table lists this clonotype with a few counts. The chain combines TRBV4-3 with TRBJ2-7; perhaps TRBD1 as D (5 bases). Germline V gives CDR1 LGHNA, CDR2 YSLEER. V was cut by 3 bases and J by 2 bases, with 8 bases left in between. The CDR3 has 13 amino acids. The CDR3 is CASSHDSTYEQYF. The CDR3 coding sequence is TGCGCCAGCAGCCACGACAGCACCTACGAGCAGTACTTC.

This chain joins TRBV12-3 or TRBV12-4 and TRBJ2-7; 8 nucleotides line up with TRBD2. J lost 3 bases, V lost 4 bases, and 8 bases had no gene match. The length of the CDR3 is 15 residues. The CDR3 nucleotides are TGTGCCAGCAGTTCGGGGGGGGAAGGGGTCTACGAGCAGTACTTC. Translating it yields CASSSGGEGVYEQYF.

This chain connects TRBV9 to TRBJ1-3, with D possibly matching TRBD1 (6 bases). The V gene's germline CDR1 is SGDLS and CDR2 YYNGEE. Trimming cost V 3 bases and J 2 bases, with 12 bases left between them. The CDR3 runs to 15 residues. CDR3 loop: CASSAAGDPGNTIYF. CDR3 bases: TGTGCCAGCAGCGCCGCAGGGGACCCTGGAAACACCATATATTTT.

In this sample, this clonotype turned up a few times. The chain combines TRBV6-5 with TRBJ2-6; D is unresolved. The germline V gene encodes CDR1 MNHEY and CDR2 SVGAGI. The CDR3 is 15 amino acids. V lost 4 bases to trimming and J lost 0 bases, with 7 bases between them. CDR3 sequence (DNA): TGTGCCAGCAGTTCCTTAGTCTCTGGGGCCAACGTCCTGACTTTC. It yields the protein CASSSLVSGANVLTF.

CDR3 sequence: CASSLEGGRNYEQYF. CDR3 DNA: TGTGCCAGCAGCTTAGAGGGGGGCAGGAACTACGAGCAGTACTTC. This rearrangement joins TRBV7-2 to TRBJ2-7; either TRBD1 or TRBD2 may supply D (6 bases each). The V gene's germline CDR1 is SGHTA and CDR2 FQGNSA. The CDR3 loop spans 15 amino acids. V was trimmed by 1 base and J by 3 bases, leaving 13 bases between them.

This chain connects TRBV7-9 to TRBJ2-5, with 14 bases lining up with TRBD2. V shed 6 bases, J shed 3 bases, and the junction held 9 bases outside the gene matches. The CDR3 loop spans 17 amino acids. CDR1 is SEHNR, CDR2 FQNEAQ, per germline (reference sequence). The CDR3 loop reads CASSPRTSGGFEETQYF. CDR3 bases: TGTGCCAGCAGTCCCAGGACTAGCGGGGGGTTCGAAGAGACCCAGTACTTC.

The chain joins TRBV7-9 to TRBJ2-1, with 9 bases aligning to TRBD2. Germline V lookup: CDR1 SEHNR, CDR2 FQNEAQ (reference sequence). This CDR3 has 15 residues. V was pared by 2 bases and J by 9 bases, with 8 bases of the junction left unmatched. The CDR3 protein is CASSLRREGRGEQFF. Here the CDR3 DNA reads TGTGCCAGCAGCTTACGGCGGGAGGGCCGGGGTGAGCAGTTCTTC.

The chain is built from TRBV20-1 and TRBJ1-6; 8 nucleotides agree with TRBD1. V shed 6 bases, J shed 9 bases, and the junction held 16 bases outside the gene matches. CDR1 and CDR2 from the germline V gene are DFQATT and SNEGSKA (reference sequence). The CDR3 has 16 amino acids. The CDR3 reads CSARVTGGEFSSPLHF. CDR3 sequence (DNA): TGCAGTGCCCGCGTCACAGGGGGAGAATTTAGTTCACCCCTCCACTTT.

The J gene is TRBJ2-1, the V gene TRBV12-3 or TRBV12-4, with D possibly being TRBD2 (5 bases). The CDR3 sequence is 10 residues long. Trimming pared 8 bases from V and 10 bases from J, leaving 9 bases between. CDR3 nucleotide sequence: TGTGCCAGCGGACTTTCAGAGCAGTTCTTC. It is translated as CASGLSEQFF.

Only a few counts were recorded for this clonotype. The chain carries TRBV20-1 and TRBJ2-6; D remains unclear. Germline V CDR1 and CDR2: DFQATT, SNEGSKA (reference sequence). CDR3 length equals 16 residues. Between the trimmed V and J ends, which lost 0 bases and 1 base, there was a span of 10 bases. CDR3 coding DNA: TGCAGTGCTAGAGATGGGTACACTTCTGGGGCCAACGTCCTGACTTTC. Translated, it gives CSARDGYTSGANVLTF.

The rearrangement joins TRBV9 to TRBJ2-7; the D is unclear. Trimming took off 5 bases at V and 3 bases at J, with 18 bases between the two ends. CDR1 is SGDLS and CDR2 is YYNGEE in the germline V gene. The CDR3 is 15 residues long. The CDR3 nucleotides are TGTGCCAGCAGTCCGGGCCAGGAAGGCTTCTACGAGCAGTACTTC. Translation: CASSPGQEGFYEQYF.

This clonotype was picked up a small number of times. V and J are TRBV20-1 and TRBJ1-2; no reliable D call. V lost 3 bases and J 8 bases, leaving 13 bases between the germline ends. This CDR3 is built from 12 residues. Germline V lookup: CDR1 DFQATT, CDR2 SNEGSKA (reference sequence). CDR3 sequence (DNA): TGCAGTGCTAGGGGCAGCTCTCGGGGCTACACCTTC. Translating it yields CSARGSSRGYTF.

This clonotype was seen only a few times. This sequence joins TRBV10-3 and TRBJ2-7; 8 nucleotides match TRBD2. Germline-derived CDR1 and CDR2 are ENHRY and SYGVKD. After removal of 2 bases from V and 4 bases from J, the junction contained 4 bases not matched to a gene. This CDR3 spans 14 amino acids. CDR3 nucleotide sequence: TGTGCCATCAGTGAGAGCGGGGGACTGTACGAGCAGTACTTC. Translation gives CAISESGGLYEQYF.

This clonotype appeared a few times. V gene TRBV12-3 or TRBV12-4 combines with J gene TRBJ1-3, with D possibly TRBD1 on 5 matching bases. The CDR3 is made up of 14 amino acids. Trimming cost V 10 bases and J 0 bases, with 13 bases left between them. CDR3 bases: TGTGCCACCATAGGGGTCCTCTCTGGAAACACCATATATTTT. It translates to CATIGVLSGNTIYF.

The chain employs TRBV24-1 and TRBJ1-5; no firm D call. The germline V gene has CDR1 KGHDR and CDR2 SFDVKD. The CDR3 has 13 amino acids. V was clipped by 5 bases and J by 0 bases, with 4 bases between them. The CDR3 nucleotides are TGTGCCACCAGTGTTGGTAGCAATCAGCCCCAGCATTTT. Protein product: CATSVGSNQPQHF.

The CDR3 reads CSVGAGASTDTQYF. The CDR3 DNA reads TGCAGCGTTGGGGCAGGGGCTAGCACAGATACGCAGTATTTT. The V gene is TRBV29-1, the J gene TRBJ2-3; weak D call: TRBD1 (6 bases). With 4 bases removed from V and 0 bases from J, the gap between germline ends came to 11 bases. From germline, CDR1 is SQVTM and CDR2 ANQGSEA. This CDR3 is 14 amino acids long.

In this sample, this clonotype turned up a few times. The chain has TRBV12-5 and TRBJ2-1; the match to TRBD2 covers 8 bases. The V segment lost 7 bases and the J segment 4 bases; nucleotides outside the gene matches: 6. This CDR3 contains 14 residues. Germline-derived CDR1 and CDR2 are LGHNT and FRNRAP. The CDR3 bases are TGTGCTAGTGTTAAGGCGGGGGGTTACAATGAGCAGTTCTTC. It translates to CASVKAGGYNEQFF.